This T cell receptor (beta chain) emerged from a study of metastatic and nonmetastatic thyroid tumors. The wider study: A comparison of repertoires was made across blood and tumor or nodule tissue from malignant and benign thyroid patients. Study results and caveats: In blood and tumor, TCR beta diversity was reportedly significantly higher in malignant thyroid tumors than in benign nodules.

V lost 10 bases, J lost 7 bases, and 19 bases lay in between. CDR3 length equals 13 residues. None of the patients had undergone any treatment ahead of thyroid surgery. Authors' data handling: A papillary thyroid cancer distant-metastasis classifier was built from CDR3 differences across clinicopathological groups. TCRdb reanalyzed the PCR reads with MiXCR. The V and J calls reflect TCRdb's pipeline rather than the authors' work. The sample includes some 90,000 clones, around 9.1% seen only once; the top ten take around 9.2%. This clone was recorded at least ten times. Its antigen is not identified. Sequenced sample: blood. The chain carries TRBV12-3 or TRBV12-4 and TRBJ1-2; D unresolved. This receptor was obtained from a female donor with papillary thyroid cancer or a benign thyroid nodule (not recorded which). Some clones in this sample may be carry-over from other donors' samples. The CDR3 DNA sequence: TGTGCCATCTCGGGAGACACTCAGGTTGGCTACACCTTC. It encodes CAISGDTQVGYTF.